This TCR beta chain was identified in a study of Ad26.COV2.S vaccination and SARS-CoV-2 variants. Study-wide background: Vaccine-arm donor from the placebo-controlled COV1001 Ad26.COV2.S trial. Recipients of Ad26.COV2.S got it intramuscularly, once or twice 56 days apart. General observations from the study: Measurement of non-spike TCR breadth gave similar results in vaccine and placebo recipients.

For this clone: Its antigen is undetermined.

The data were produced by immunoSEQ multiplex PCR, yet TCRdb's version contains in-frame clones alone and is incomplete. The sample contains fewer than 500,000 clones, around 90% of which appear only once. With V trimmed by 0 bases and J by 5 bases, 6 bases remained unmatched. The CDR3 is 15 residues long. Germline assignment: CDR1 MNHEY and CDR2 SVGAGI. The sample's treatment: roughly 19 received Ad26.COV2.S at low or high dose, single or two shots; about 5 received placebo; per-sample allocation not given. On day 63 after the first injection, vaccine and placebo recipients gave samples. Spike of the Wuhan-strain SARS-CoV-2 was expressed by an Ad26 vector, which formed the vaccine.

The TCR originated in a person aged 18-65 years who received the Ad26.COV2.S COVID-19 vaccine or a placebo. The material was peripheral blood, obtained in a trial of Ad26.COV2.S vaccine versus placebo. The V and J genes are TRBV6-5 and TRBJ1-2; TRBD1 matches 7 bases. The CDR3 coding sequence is TGTGCCAGCAGTTACTCGAACAGGGGAGGGTATGGCTACACCTTC. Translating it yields CASSYSNRGGYGYTF.